The clone carrying this TCR beta chain was observed a few times. Its antigen is unknown. These data are taken from a study of CD8 T cells in ankylosing spondylitis. General study points: For ankylosing spondylitis blood, a TCR beta motif of about eight highly homologous variants appeared characteristic. In synovial fluid and blood from reactive arthritis, some motif variants were previously reported. Disease-linked clones bore a CD8+ phenotype, appearing relatively rarely in peripheral blood. It was reported that disease-linked clones were significantly enriched in matched ankylosing spondylitis synovial fluid.

The CDR3 loop spans 13 amino acids. The germline V and J ends were trimmed by 3 bases and 6 bases, with 11 bases remaining between them. CDR1 and CDR2 from the germline V gene are SGHTA and FQGNSA. Preparation of TCR beta libraries was done by quantitative 5'-RACE with molecular barcodes. TCRdb called the 5' RACE reads again in MiXCR, with one record for every CDR3 protein. The sample carries around 770,000 distinct CDR3 sequences, approximately 12% recorded once. The sequenced material came from blood, either unsorted or a sorted T cell fraction (not recorded which). V and J are TRBV7-2 and TRBJ1-2, with a possible D match to TRBD1 (6 bases). This sequence originates from a male donor with ankylosing spondylitis. As DNA, the CDR3 is TGTGCCAGCAGCTTGAGGGGGAAGGATGGCTACACCTTC. This gives the protein CASSLRGKDGYTF.